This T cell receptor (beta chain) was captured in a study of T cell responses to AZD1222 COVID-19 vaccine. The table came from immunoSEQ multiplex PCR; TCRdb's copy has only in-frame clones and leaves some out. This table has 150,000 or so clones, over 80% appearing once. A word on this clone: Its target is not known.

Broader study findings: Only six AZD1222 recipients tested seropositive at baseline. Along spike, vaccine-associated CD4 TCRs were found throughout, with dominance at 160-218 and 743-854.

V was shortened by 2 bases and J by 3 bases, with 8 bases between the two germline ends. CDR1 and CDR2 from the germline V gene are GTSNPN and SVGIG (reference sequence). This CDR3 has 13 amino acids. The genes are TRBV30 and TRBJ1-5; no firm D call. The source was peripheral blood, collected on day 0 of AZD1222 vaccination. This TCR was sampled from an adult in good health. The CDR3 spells CAWSQGINQPQHF. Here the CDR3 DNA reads TGTGCCTGGAGTCAAGGGATCAATCAGCCCCAGCATTTT.